The subject of this entry is one TCR beta chain. Its antigen is undetermined. CD4+ T cells from unexposed donors were obtained before the COVID-19 pandemic (2011-2018). The cells were cultured for under 13 days before CD4+ T cells were isolated. This entry belongs to a study of CD4 T cells in relation to SARS-CoV-2 and coronaviruses. Sequenced by immunoSEQ multiplex PCR; TCRdb stores in-frame clones only, minus some. Of under 25,000 clones listed, roughly 74% are singletons. The sequenced sample consisted of CD4+ T cells from PBMCs, cultured in vitro. This clonotype was sampled from a human donor in good health.

CDR3 sequence (DNA): TGTGCCAGCAGTTCAGACAGGTCTCCGAACACTGAAGCTTTCTTT. Protein: CASSSDRSPNTEAFF. V usage is TRBV27 and J usage is TRBJ1-1, with a weak D call TRBD1 (6 bases). Deletions cut 4 bases from V and 1 base from J, with 13 bases between. This CDR3 contains 15 residues. The germline V gene encodes CDR1 MNHEY and CDR2 SMNVEV (reference sequence).